This T cell receptor (beta chain) is drawn from a study of HIV-infected patients and healthy controls. The CDR3 loop spans 15 amino acids. The V end lost 9 bases, the J end lost 5 bases, and 20 bases lay between the germline ends. Germline CDR1 SEHNR, CDR2 FQNEAQ (reference sequence). This clonotype was detected ten times or more. What it binds is unknown. Whole blood was used without fractionation, so all unsorted peripheral T cells were included. Alpha and beta constant-region primers primed reverse transcription of around 500 ng RNA. Using multiplexing indices, alpha and beta chain libraries were generated apart by chain-specific third strand synthesis. Ligation attached cDNA to a 5' RACE adapter that carried a random hexamer and SP2 site. Each molecule carried a 12-nucleotide identifier made of two joined random hexamers added before amplification. MiXCR, applied by TCRdb to the 5' RACE reads, yields one record per CDR3 protein. The sample shows approximately 15,000 distinct CDR3 sequences, about 5.4% of them seen only once.

Points from the study as a whole: Compared with controls, mean Gini indices were significantly raised in HIV-infected repertoires, possibly indicating oligoclonality. MAIT alpha-chain CDR3s were frequent in healthy controls, depleted in HIV+.

The gene calls are TRBV7-9 and TRBJ2-1; D may be TRBD1 or TRBD2 (5 bases each). The source is an adult in good health. Sequences were obtained from blood. CDR3 sequence (DNA): TGTGCCAGTCTCGAATGGGACCGGGGTGACAATGAGCAGTTCTTC. Translated: CASLEWDRGDNEQFF.